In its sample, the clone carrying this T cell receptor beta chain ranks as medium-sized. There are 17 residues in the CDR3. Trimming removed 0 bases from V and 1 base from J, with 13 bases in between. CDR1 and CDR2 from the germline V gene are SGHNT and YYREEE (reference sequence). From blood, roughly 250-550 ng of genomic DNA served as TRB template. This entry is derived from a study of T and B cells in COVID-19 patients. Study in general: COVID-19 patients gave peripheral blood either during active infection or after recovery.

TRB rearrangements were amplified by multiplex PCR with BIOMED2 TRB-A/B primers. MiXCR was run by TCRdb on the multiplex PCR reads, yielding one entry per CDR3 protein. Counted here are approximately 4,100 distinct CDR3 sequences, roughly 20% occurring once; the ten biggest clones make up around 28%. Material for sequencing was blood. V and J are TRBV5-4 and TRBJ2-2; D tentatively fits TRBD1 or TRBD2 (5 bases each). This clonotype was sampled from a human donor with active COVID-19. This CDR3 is CASSLGPGTVNTGELFF. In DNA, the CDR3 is TGTGCCAGCAGCTTGGGCCCCGGGACCGTGAACACCGGGGAGCTGTTTTTT.